By share, the clone carrying this TCR beta chain ranks as medium-sized. Its specificity is not known. The data were obtained in a study of metastatic and nonmetastatic thyroid tumors. Study-wide context: Peripheral blood and tumor or nodule samples from malignant and benign thyroid patients were compared. General study results and limits: As reported, TCR beta diversity in blood and tumor was significantly higher in malignant thyroid tumors than in benign nodules.

V shed 2 bases, J shed 3 bases, and the junction held 1 base outside the gene matches. Germline loops: CDR1 MNHEY, CDR2 SMNVEV (reference sequence). CDR3 length equals 14 residues. All patients reached thyroid surgery having received no treatment beforehand. How the authors handled the data: A distant-metastasis classifier for papillary thyroid cancer was built using CDR3 differences across clinicopathological groups. From the PCR reads, TCRdb re-called clones with MiXCR. What appears here as the V and J calls and clone size reflects TCRdb's work, not the paper's. The repertoire holds roughly 40,000 clones, with about a sixth as singletons.

Sequences were obtained from blood. The J gene is TRBJ2-7, the V gene TRBV27; 10 positions match TRBD2. The source of this sequence is a male donor with papillary thyroid cancer or a benign thyroid nodule (not recorded which). Some clones in this sample may be carry-over from other donors' samples. CDR3 nucleotides: TGTGCCAGCAGTTTAAAGCGGGAGGGCTACGAGCAGTACTTC. As protein: CASSLKREGYEQYF.